This T cell receptor beta chain was captured by sequencing in a study of T cell changes during pregnancy in multiple sclerosis. Germline V gives CDR1 SGDLS, CDR2 YYNGEE. CDR3 length equals 12 residues. Germline trimming cut 4 bases from V and 5 bases from J; bases unmatched to any gene: 3. Assay used: immunoSEQ multiplex PCR; TCRdb lists only in-frame clones, some missing. The data contain about 33,000 clones, 90% to 95% of them singletons. Sequenced here: CD4+ T cells from peripheral blood mononuclear cells, sampled in the third trimester of pregnancy. J is TRBJ2-7 and V is TRBV9, with 7 bases fitting TRBD2. The source is a female donor in good health, enrolled as a control in a pregnancy study. CDR3 DNA: TGTGCCAGCAGCCCAGGACTAGACGAGCAGTACTTC. Translating it yields CASSPGLDEQYF.